This T cell receptor (beta chain) was sequenced for a study of monozygotic twins with inflammatory bowel disease. Eight separate reactions per sample served to make cDNA. Reprocessing the 5' RACE reads, TCRdb reports a single entry for every CDR3 protein and omits DNA. The sample totals over 90,000 distinct CDR3 sequences. CDR3 length: 14 amino acids. Germline V gene data show CDR1 as MNHEY and CDR2 as SVGAGI. This TCR was recovered from a human donor with ulcerative colitis or Crohn's disease, or a healthy co-twin of an affected twin (not recorded which). The genes are TRBV6-5 and TRBJ2-1. The material sequenced was blood. The CDR3 loop is CASSYSRASNEQFF.